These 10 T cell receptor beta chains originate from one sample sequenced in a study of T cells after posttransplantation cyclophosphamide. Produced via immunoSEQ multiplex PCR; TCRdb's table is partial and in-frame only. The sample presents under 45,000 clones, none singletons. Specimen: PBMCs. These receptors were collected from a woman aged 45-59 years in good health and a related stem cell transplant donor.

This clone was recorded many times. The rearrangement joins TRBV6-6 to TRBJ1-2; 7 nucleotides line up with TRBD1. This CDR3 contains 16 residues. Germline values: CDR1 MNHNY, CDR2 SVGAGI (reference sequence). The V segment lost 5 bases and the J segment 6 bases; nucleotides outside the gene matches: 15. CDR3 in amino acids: CASSRQGVPMEDGYTF. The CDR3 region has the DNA TGTGCCAGCAGTCGACAGGGAGTTCCCATGGAGGATGGCTACACCTTC.

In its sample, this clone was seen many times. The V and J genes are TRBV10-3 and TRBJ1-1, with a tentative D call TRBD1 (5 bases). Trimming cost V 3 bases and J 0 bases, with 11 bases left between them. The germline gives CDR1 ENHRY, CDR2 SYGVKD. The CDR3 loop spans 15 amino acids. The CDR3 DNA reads TGTGCCATCAGTGACAGCAAGGACATGAACACTGAAGCTTTCTTT. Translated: CAISDSKDMNTEAFF.

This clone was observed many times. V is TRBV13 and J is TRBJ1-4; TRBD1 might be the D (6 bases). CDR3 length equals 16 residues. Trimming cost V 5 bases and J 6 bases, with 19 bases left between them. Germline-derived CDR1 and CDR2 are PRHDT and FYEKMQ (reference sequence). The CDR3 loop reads CASSRWGQGGDEKLFF. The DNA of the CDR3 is TGTGCCAGCAGCCGGTGGGGGCAGGGTGGTGATGAAAAACTGTTTTTT.

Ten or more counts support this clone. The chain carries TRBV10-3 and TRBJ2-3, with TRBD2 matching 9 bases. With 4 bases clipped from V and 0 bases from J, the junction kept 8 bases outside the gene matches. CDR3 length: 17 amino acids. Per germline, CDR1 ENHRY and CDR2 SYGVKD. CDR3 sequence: CAISGPRLAASTDTQYF. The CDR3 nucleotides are TGTGCCATCAGTGGGCCCCGACTAGCGGCAAGCACAGATACGCAGTATTTT.

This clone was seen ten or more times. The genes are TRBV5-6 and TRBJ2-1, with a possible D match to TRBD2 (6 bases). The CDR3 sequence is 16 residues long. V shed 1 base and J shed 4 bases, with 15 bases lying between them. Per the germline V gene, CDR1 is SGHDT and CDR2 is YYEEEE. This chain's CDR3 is CASSLLHGGNYNEQFF. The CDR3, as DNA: TGTGCCAGCAGCTTGCTTCACGGGGGAAATTACAATGAGCAGTTCTTC.

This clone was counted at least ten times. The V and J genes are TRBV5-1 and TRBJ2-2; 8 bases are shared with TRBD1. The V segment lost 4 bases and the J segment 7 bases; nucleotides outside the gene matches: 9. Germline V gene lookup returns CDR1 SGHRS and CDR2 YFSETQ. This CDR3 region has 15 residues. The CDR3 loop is CASSHGQGVGGELFF. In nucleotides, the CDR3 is TGCGCCAGCAGCCACGGACAGGGTGTTGGCGGGGAGCTGTTTTTT.

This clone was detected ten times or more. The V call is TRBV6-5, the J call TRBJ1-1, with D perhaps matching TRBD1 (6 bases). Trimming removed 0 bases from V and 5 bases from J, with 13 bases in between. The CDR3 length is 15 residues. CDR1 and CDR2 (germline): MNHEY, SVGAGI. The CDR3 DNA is TGTGCCAGCAGTTACTCGCTCCCAGGGGATACTGAAGCTTTCTTT. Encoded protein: CASSYSLPGDTEAFF.

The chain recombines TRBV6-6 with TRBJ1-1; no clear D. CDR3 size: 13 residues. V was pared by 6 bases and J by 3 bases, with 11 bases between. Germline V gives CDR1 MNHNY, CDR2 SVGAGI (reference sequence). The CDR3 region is CASSREEYTEAFF. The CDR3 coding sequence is TGTGCCAGCAGCCGGGAGGAGTACACTGAAGCTTTCTTT.

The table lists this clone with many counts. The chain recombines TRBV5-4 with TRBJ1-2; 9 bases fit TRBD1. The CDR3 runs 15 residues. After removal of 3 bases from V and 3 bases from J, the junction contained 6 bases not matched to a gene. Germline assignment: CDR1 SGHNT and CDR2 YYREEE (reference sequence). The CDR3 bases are TGTGCCAGCAGCTCACGGACAGGGGCAGACTATGGCTACACCTTC. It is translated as CASSSRTGADYGYTF.

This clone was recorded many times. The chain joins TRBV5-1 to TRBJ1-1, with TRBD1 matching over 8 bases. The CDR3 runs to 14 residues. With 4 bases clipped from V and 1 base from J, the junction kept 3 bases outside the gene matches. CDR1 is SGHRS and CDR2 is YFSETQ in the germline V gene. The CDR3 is CASSQQGGNTEAFF. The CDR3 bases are TGCGCCAGCAGCCAACAGGGGGGGAACACTGAAGCTTTCTTT.